These T cell receptor beta chains were read from a single sample in a study of cytomegalovirus exposure and HLA in healthy donors. The data were produced by immunoSEQ multiplex PCR, yet TCRdb's version contains in-frame clones alone and is incomplete. The sample holds some 80,000 clones; 70% to 80% are singletons and the top ten take around 3%. Sample: PBMCs. All receptors come from a man aged 40-50 years in good health and CMV-seronegative. Both conserved end residues are trimmed from each CDR3. Each record gives: CDR3 length, V gene, J gene, D gene, clone size, CDR3 protein. The D gene is left open where the match is weak. Clone size is stated in some rows and not others, as once, few, many or a class when expanded.

11,TRBV30,TRBJ2-7,.,.,AWGGVQGYEQY
11,TRBV11-3,TRBJ1-1,.,.,ASSAAMNTEAF
14,TRBV28,TRBJ1-3,.,.,ASSSRTESSGNTIY
13,TRBV4-2,TRBJ2-7,.,.,ASSPAGFLADEQY
11,TRBV30,TRBJ1-2,.,.,AWSLQGAYGYT
15,TRBV9,TRBJ2-1,TRBD1,.,ASSVEFRGQSYNEQF
13,TRBV7-2,TRBJ2-1,.,.,ASSQGSLSYNEQF
14,TRBV7-3,TRBJ1-1,.,many,ASSLFQGQEGTEAF
12,TRBV6-5,TRBJ2-2,TRBD1,.,ASTKDRVGWELF
9,TRBV6-1,TRBJ2-5,.,.,ASSHSETQY
14,TRBV7-3,TRBJ2-2,TRBD2,.,ASSRGGNPNTGELF
11,TRBV7-3,TRBJ1-2,.,.,ASSEQGFYGYT
12,TRBV30,TRBJ2-7,.,.,AWKQGVYDYEQY
15,TRBV9,TRBJ2-7,TRBD2,.,ASSGGGTSGGAYEQY
13,TRBV25-1,TRBJ2-7,TRBD1,.,ASSEYGTGTYEQY
11,TRBV4-2,TRBJ1-1,.,.,ASSQLQGTEAF
12,TRBV7-2,TRBJ2-3,TRBD2,.,ASSLAASGPEQY
11,TRBV11-2,TRBJ1-6,.,.,ASSLVLNSPLH
13,TRBV18,TRBJ2-7,TRBD1,.,ASSPPWGQDLEQY
12,TRBV6-1,TRBJ2-1,.,once,ASLSLSSYNEQF
11,TRBV19,TRBJ1-2,.,.,ASQGQLVGGYT
14,TRBV6-6,TRBJ2-7,.,few,ASSYPDSKITYEQY
14,TRBV27,TRBJ1-4,.,.,ASSFIGGRVGEKLF
10,TRBV6-6,TRBJ1-2,.,.,ASLRGRNGYT
13,TRBV2,TRBJ2-1,TRBD2,.,ASSRRSGGTNEQF
16,TRBV4-2,TRBJ2-1,TRBD2,.,ASSQDNWRGGSYNEQF
14,TRBV7-9,TRBJ1-2,.,.,ASSLAGQGGNYGYT
13,TRBV7-3,TRBJ2-6,TRBD2,.,ASSRGGGGANVLT
11,TRBV6-5,TRBJ1-1,TRBD1,.,ASSFAGQGLPF
13,TRBV28,TRBJ1-5,TRBD1,.,ASSLSRGLNQPQH
11,TRBV10-3,TRBJ2-1,.,.,AISDSHYNEQF
9,TRBV6-6,TRBJ2-7,.,once,ASSYSSEQY
11,TRBV6-5,TRBJ1-2,TRBD1,.,ASSYPQGGGYT
11,TRBV5-6,TRBJ1-2,.,.,ASSRTARYGYT
12,TRBV6-6,TRBJ1-4,.,few,ASRPQDKNEKLF
11,TRBV6-5,TRBJ1-4,.,.,ASRNKAGEKLF